Following are 30 T cell receptor beta chains from one sample sequenced in a study of T cell clonality in common variable immunodeficiency. The protocol was immunoSEQ multiplex PCR, while the TCRdb copy is restricted to in-frame clones and leaves out a portion. The record shows around 45,000 clones for this sample, with no singletons present. The sequencing input was peripheral blood mononuclear cells. The receptor set was obtained from a person between 18 and 69 years old in good health.

This clone was detected many times. The sequenced part of the CDR3 DNA is TGTGCCAGCAGCTTGTCGTCTTACGAG. The encoded protein is CASSLSSYE. The complete CDR3 sequence is CASSLSSYEQYF. This chain connects TRBV5-6 to TRBJ2-7; D remains unclear. The read is 3 residues too short to cover the CDR3 end, so that end is filled in from the germline J gene. The CDR3 runs to 12 residues. Germline V gene sequence: CDR1 SGHDT, CDR2 YYEEEE. V was pared by 1 base and J by 4 bases, with 6 bases between.

Ten or more counts support this clone. The read ends 3 residues before the CDR3 terminus; that terminus is restored from the germline J gene. The chain carries TRBV27 and TRBJ2-3; TRBD1 aligns across 8 bases. From germline, CDR1 is MNHEY and CDR2 SMNVEV (reference sequence). The CDR3 is made up of 11 amino acids. CDR3 amino acids: CASASGGTQYF. The sequenced CDR3 bases are TGTGCCAGCGCCTCAGGGGGCACG.

At least ten counts were recorded for this clone. The CDR3 loop is CSASGGGGKDTQYF. Partial CDR3 DNA: TGCAGTGCTAGTGGCGGCGGGGGGAAGGATACG. The V and J genes are TRBV20-1 and TRBJ2-3, with TRBD2 identical over 8 bases. The CDR3 is cut off 3 residues early in the read; its end comes from the germline J gene. Losses at the gene ends were 3 bases for V and 6 bases for J; bases not matched to a gene: 8. Germline values: CDR1 DFQATT, CDR2 SNEGSKA (reference sequence). The CDR3 consists of 14 residues.

Details on this clone: The junction departs from the called germline gene at one end, perhaps through a read error. From the germline J gene comes the end of the CDR3, since the read stops 3 residues before it. The rearrangement joins TRBV7-7 to TRBJ2-7; 9 bases are shared with TRBD1. CDR3 length equals 14 residues. CDR1 SSHAT and CDR2 FNYEAQ come from the germline V gene (reference sequence). The covered CDR3 bases are TGTGCTAGCAGCTCGGACAGGGGAAGTAACGAG. Protein sequence: CASSSDRGSNE. From start to end, the CDR3 is CASSSDRGSNEQYF.

This clone was found many times. The read is 3 residues too short to cover the CDR3 end, so that end is filled in from the germline J gene. The chain couples TRBV7-8 to TRBJ2-3, with 12 bases matching TRBD2. CDR1 and CDR2 (germline): SGHVS, FQNEAQ. The V gene end was trimmed by 4 bases and the J gene end by 0 bases; junction bases not matched to a gene: 8. This CDR3 contains 18 residues. CDR3 in amino acids: CASSSYLGTSGSTDTQYF. CDR3 bases read: TGTGCCAGCAGCTCCTACCTTGGGACTAGCGGGAGCACAGATACG.

This clone has ten or more counts. The read gets to within 3 residues of the CDR3 end, and the germline J gene fills in the rest. The chain couples TRBV4-1 to TRBJ2-3, with 7 bases matching TRBD2. The CDR3 extends over 16 amino acids. CDR1 and CDR2 from the germline V gene are MGHRA and YSYEKL. V lost 3 bases, J lost 1 base, and 7 bases stayed unmatched. The CDR3 bases that were read are TGCGCCAGCAGCCACCTCCCGGCGGGGGGCACAGATACG. Translation gives CASSHLPAGGTDT. The full CDR3 protein reads CASSHLPAGGTDTQYF.

In this sample, this clone turned up many times. The DNA ends 3 residues before the CDR3 does, and the rest of the CDR3 is filled in from the germline J gene. The V call is TRBV7-3, the J call TRBJ2-2, with D tentatively TRBD1 (6 bases). Deletions cut 4 bases from V and 6 bases from J, with 15 bases between. The germline CDR1 and CDR2 sequences are SGHTA and FQGTGA. The CDR3 is 15 amino acids. The CDR3 DNA, read in part, is TGTGCCAGCAGCTCCCAGGGGACCGTCTCCGGGGAG. This gives the protein CASSSQGTVSGE. The CDR3 as a whole reads CASSSQGTVSGELFF.

This clone was detected many times. CDR3 sequence: CASSLSGQGLFF. Partial CDR3 DNA: TGCGCCAGCAGCTTGTCTGGACAGGGG. The chain carries TRBV5-1 and TRBJ2-2; 8 nucleotides match TRBD1. The sequence runs out 3 residues before the end of the CDR3; the remainder is reconstructed from the germline J gene. Germline CDR1 is SGHRS and CDR2 is YFSETQ. CDR3 length equals 12 residues.

This clone was seen a handful of times. The sequence runs out 3 residues before the end of the CDR3; the remainder is reconstructed from the germline J gene. The chain recombines TRBV7-9 with TRBJ2-1; D unresolved. This CDR3 comprises 11 residues. Germline V gene data show CDR1 as SEHNR and CDR2 as FQNEAQ (reference sequence). Trimming removed 2 bases at V and 8 bases at J, with 4 bases between. This chain's CDR3 is CASSLPHEQFF. The CDR3 DNA, read in part, is TGTGCCAGCAGCTTACCTCATGAG.

Many counts were recorded for this clone. Here the CDR3 reads CSVAPPRVLNTEAFF. The DNA read from the CDR3 is TGCAGCGTTGCCCCACCGCGGGTGCTGAACACTGAA. This rearrangement joins TRBV29-1 to TRBJ1-1; D gene unclear. The read falls 3 residues short of the CDR3 end, and the missing part is taken from the germline J gene. The CDR3 loop spans 15 amino acids. Trimming shortened V by 4 bases and J by 0 bases, and 15 bases separated the two germline ends. CDR1 and CDR2 (germline): SQVTM, ANQGSEA.

This clone was observed at least ten times. Read coverage stops 3 residues before the CDR3 terminus; the germline J gene supplies the remainder. The rearrangement links TRBV5-1 to TRBJ2-7; TRBD2 aligns across 12 bases. The junction had 4 bases not matched to a gene; V was cut back by 0 bases and J by 3 bases. CDR1 is SGHRS and CDR2 is YFSETQ in the germline V gene. The CDR3 loop spans 16 amino acids. The DNA read from the CDR3 is TGCGCCAGCAGCTTGGGGACTAGCGGGAAAATCTACGAG. Its translation: CASSLGTSGKIYE. The complete CDR3 sequence is CASSLGTSGKIYEQYF.

This clone was detected only a few times. The CDR3 end is not reached by the read, which stops 3 residues before it; the germline J gene fills it in. V is TRBV7-6 and J is TRBJ2-6; D unresolved. CDR1 is SGHVS, CDR2 FNYEAQ, per germline. The V end was cut by 2 bases, the J end by 0 bases, with 11 bases between. This CDR3 spans 17 amino acids. CDR3 protein: CASSLQVVNSGANVLTF. The sequenced CDR3 bases are TGTGCCAGCAGCTTACAGGTTGTGAACTCTGGGGCCAACGTC. The full variable domain, completed using reference TRBV7-6 and TRBJ2-6, is GAGVSQSPRYKVTKRGQDVALRCDPISGHVSLYWYRQALGQGPEFLTYFNYEAQQDKSGLPNDRFSAERPEGSISTLTIQRTEQRDSAMYRCASSLQVVNSGANVLTFGAGSRLTVL.

This clone occurred many times. The sequenced fragment ends 3 residues before the CDR3 boundary, so the rest is inferred from the germline J gene. The chain employs TRBV5-4 and TRBJ1-1; 10 bases are shared with TRBD1. The length of the CDR3 is 14 residues. J was trimmed by 6 bases and V by 5 bases; bases with no gene match: 7. In germline, CDR1 is SGHNT, CDR2 YYREEE (reference sequence). CDR3 DNA (partial): TGTGCCAGCAGACAGACAGGGGGCGGAGCTGAA. This sequence encodes CASRQTGGGAE. The whole CDR3 reads CASRQTGGGAEAFF.

Ten or more counts support this clone. The read ends 3 residues before the CDR3 terminus; that terminus is restored from the germline J gene. The V call is TRBV5-1, the J call TRBJ2-3, with a possible D match to TRBD2 (6 bases). The CDR3 totals 15 residues. Trimming removed 4 bases from V and 4 bases from J, with 16 bases in between. CDR1 is SGHRS, CDR2 YFSETQ, per germline. Partial CDR3 DNA: TGCGCCAGCAGCCTTAGCGGAGGAGGAGCAGATACG. This encodes CASSLSGGGADT. The full CDR3 protein is CASSLSGGGADTQYF.

This clone was detected ten times or more. The read terminates 3 residues before the CDR3 end, so the remaining end is supplied by the germline J gene. The rearrangement uses TRBV7-3 and TRBJ2-2; weak D call: TRBD1 (5 bases). CDR1 is SGHTA, CDR2 FQGTGA, per germline. CDR3 length: 14 amino acids. V gave up 0 bases and J gave up 7 bases, with 9 bases separating them. The CDR3 spells CASSLTRTSGELFF. CDR3 DNA (partial): TGTGCCAGCAGCTTAACACGGACAAGCGGGGAG.

This clone came up many times. The CDR3 end lies 3 residues beyond the end of the read and is filled in from the germline J gene. The chain uses TRBV4-1 and TRBJ2-1; 12 bases fit TRBD2. J gave up 4 bases and V 4 bases, and 8 bases lay outside the gene matches. The CDR3 sequence is 17 residues long. The germline CDR1 and CDR2 sequences are MGHRA and YSYEKL. The CDR3 here is CASSRGGLAGPYNEQFF. The covered CDR3 bases are TGCGCCAGCAGCCGAGGTGGACTAGCGGGACCTTACAATGAG.

This clone was counted at least ten times. The read ends 3 residues shy of where the CDR3 ends; the end is completed using the germline J gene. V gene TRBV4-1 combines with J gene TRBJ2-3, with D perhaps TRBD2 (7 bases). Per the germline V gene, CDR1 is MGHRA and CDR2 is YSYEKL. CDR3 length: 18 residues. Trimming shortened V by 1 base and J by 4 bases, and 21 bases separated the two germline ends. CDR3 DNA, as far as it was read: TGCGCCAGCAGCCAAGGGGGGAGGGGGAGCCCAAGCCCAGATACG. Amino acid sequence: CASSQGGRGSPSPDT. The complete CDR3 sequence is CASSQGGRGSPSPDTQYF.

This clone was seen at least ten times. With the read ending 3 residues before the CDR3 end, the germline J gene is used to fill in that end. The chain carries TRBV12-3 or TRBV12-4 and TRBJ2-2, with D hard to call. The CDR3 sequence is 15 residues long. V lost 3 bases, J lost 2 bases, and 10 bases lay in between. CDR3 DNA, as far as it was read: TGTGCCAGCAGTTTTATAGCAGTAAACACCGGGGAG. Amino acid sequence: CASSFIAVNTGE. The complete CDR3 protein is CASSFIAVNTGELFF.

This clone was picked up a small number of times. The read comes to an end 3 residues before the CDR3 does, leaving the germline J gene to fill in the end. The V gene is TRBV5-1, the J gene TRBJ2-7, with a possible D match to TRBD1 (6 bases). V lost 4 bases and J 5 bases, leaving 16 bases between the germline ends. Germline V lookup: CDR1 SGHRS, CDR2 YFSETQ. This CDR3 contains 14 residues. The CDR3 sequence: CASSPPDSGNEQYF. The CDR3 DNA, read in part, is TGCGCCAGCAGCCCCCCGGACAGCGGTAACGAG.

This clone was observed many times. The CDR3 extends 3 residues past the end of the read, so its final part is completed from the germline J gene. The chain has TRBV6-1 and TRBJ1-5, with TRBD1 matching over 7 bases. Germline loops: CDR1 MNHNS, CDR2 SASEGT. J gave up 1 base and V 2 bases, and 5 bases lay outside the gene matches. The CDR3 is made up of 16 amino acids. CDR3: CASSENDRVSNQPQHF. The sequenced CDR3 bases are TGTGCCAGCAGTGAAAACGACAGGGTGAGCAATCAGCCC.

This clone was recorded at least ten times. The read is 3 residues too short to cover the CDR3 end, so that end is filled in from the germline J gene. The chain has TRBV7-9 and TRBJ1-2; D may be TRBD1 (5 bases). Germline V gene data show CDR1 as SEHNR and CDR2 as FQNEAQ (reference sequence). V was trimmed by 5 bases and J by 2 bases, leaving 12 bases between them. This CDR3 has 14 residues. Partial CDR3 DNA: TGTGCCAGCAGCCCCCCGGCAGGGAACTATGGC. It codes for CASSPPAGNYG. The full CDR3 is CASSPPAGNYGYTF.

This clone has at least ten counts. The read terminates 3 residues before the CDR3 end, so the remaining end is supplied by the germline J gene. The chain is built from TRBV5-1 and TRBJ2-1; 11 positions match TRBD2. V was clipped by 4 bases and J by 5 bases; unmatched bases: 8. The CDR3 consists of 16 residues. Germline loops: CDR1 SGHRS, CDR2 YFSETQ. Incomplete CDR3 DNA: TGCGCCAGCAGCCCAACTCTACTAGCGGGGGACAATGAG. This translates into CASSPTLLAGDNE. In full, the CDR3 is CASSPTLLAGDNEQFF.

This clone was recorded at least ten times. The CDR3 is cut off 3 residues early in the read; its end comes from the germline J gene. The genes are TRBV5-1 and TRBJ1-1, with 10 bases identical to TRBD1. Germline V gene data show CDR1 as SGHRS and CDR2 as YFSETQ. CDR3 length equals 17 residues. Trimming at V came to 3 bases and at J to 6 bases, leaving 14 bases not matched to a gene. The CDR3 loop reads CASSYSGTGALIAEAFF. The CDR3 DNA, read in part, is TGCGCCAGCAGCTACTCCGGGACAGGGGCGTTAATAGCTGAA.

In this sample, this clone turned up many times. Sequencing ends 3 residues short of the CDR3 end; the germline J gene provides the rest. The V gene is TRBV5-1, the J gene TRBJ2-7, with 8 bases identical to TRBD1. CDR3 length: 15 amino acids. J was trimmed by 5 bases and V by 4 bases; bases with no gene match: 11. Germline V gene lookup returns CDR1 SGHRS and CDR2 YFSETQ. Here the CDR3 reads CASSPLTGAPHEQYF. The CDR3 DNA, read in part, is TGCGCCAGCAGCCCCCTGACAGGGGCGCCCCACGAG.

Many counts were recorded for this clone. The read finishes 3 residues shy of the CDR3 end, and the germline J gene is used to complete it. The gene calls are TRBV6-7 and TRBJ1-6, with D perhaps matching TRBD1 (5 bases). TRBV6-7 is given ORF status, its function remaining uncertain. The CDR3 is 16 amino acids. Deletions cut 6 bases from V and 10 bases from J, with 22 bases between. The CDR3 is CASSRRQRTRGSPLHF. The part of the CDR3 DNA that was read is TGTGCCAGCAGCCGACGTCAACGTACGAGGGGATCACCC.

Ten or more counts support this clone. The sequenced fragment ends 3 residues before the CDR3 boundary, so the rest is inferred from the germline J gene. The sample has other DNA sequences that encode this CDR3 too. The rearrangement joins TRBV13 to TRBJ1-3; 7 nucleotides line up with TRBD1. The CDR3 covers 16 residues. V lost 5 bases, J lost 0 bases, and 7 bases stayed unmatched. Germline V lookup: CDR1 PRHDT, CDR2 FYEKMQ (reference sequence). The CDR3 loop is CASSRPDRDSGNTIYF. Partial CDR3 DNA: TGTGCCAGCAGCCGACCCGACAGGGACTCTGGAAACACC. Together with reference TRBV13 and TRBJ1-3, the CDR3 gives the full variable domain: AAGVIQSPRHLIKEKRETATLKCYPIPRHDTVYWYQQGPGQDPQFLISFYEKMQSDKGSIPDRFSAQQFSDYHSELNMSSLELGDSALYFCASSRPDRDSGNTIYFGEGSWLTVV.

This clone has a count of ten or more. The read terminates 3 residues before the CDR3 end, so the remaining end is supplied by the germline J gene. V gene TRBV20-1 combines with J gene TRBJ2-1; 7 bases align to TRBD2. V lost 6 bases and J lost 0; bases outside the gene matches: 5. Per the germline V gene, CDR1 is DFQATT and CDR2 is SNEGSKA (reference sequence). This CDR3 is built from 14 residues. The CDR3 region is CSAALASSYNEQFF. CDR3 DNA (partial): TGCAGTGCGGCACTAGCGAGCTCCTACAATGAG.

This clone was counted ten times or more. The observed sequence ends 3 residues before the CDR3 terminus, with the missing tail filled in from the germline J gene. The chain links TRBV6-1 to TRBJ1-3, with 7 bases that match TRBD1. Germline loops: CDR1 MNHNS, CDR2 SASEGT. V trimming: 2 bases; J trimming: 7 bases; junction bases outside the gene matches: 8. CDR3 length: 15 amino acids. The DNA read from the CDR3 is TGTGCCAGCAGTGAAAAGACAGGGAGGGATAACACC. This sequence encodes CASSEKTGRDNT. The whole CDR3 reads CASSEKTGRDNTIYF.

This clone was observed at least ten times. The read falls 3 residues short of the CDR3 end, and the missing part is taken from the germline J gene. The genes are TRBV2 and TRBJ2-1; TRBD2 matches at 9 bases. CDR3 length: 15 amino acids. Germline V gene sequence: CDR1 SNHLY, CDR2 FYNNEI. Trimming removed 1 base from V and 9 bases from J; junction bases left unmatched: 7. CDR3 region: CASSEGGGGAFEQFF. Incomplete CDR3 DNA: TGTGCCAGCAGTGAAGGGGGCGGGGGGGCGTTTGAG. The variable domain in full, with the rest retrieved from reference TRBV2 and TRBJ2-1, is EPEVTQTPSHQVTQMGQEVILRCVPISNHLYFYWYRQILGQKVEFLVSFYNNEISEKSEIFDDQFSVERPDGSNFTLKIRSTKLEDSAMYFCASSEGGGGAFEQFFGPGTRLTVL.

Comment on this clone: A read error may account for a junction end that differs from germline. With the read ending 3 residues before the CDR3 end, the germline J gene is used to fill in that end. This sample also contains other DNA sequences that code for the same CDR3. The rearrangement joins TRBV20-1 to TRBJ1-2; 8 nucleotides match TRBD1. Germline V gives CDR1 DFQATT, CDR2 SNEGSKA (reference sequence). CDR3 length equals 20 residues. The CDR3 bases that were read are TGCAGTGCTCCCATCCAAATTCGGGACAGGTCCTCACTAGGACCTTATGGA. Translating gives CSAPIQIRDRSSLGPYG. The CDR3 as a whole reads CSAPIQIRDRSSLGPYGYTF.